Listed here are 2 T cell receptor beta chains from one sample, sequenced in a study of blood T cell repertoires in COVID-19. Assay used: immunoSEQ multiplex PCR; TCRdb lists only in-frame clones, some missing. The sample lists fewer than 200,000 clones, 60% to 80% occurring once. The sample taken for sequencing was peripheral blood. The receptor set was obtained from a woman aged 70-85 years with acute or convalescent COVID-19.

The chain couples TRBV30 to TRBJ1-1, with D uncertain. The germline V gene has CDR1 GTSNPN and CDR2 SVGIG (reference sequence). The CDR3 runs 14 residues. The V gene lost 4 bases and the J gene lost 7 bases, with 19 bases spanning the gap. The chain's CDR3 is CAWTSTAWGVEAFF. In DNA form, the CDR3 reads TGTGCCTGGACCTCAACCGCATGGGGAGTTGAAGCTTTCTTT.

J is TRBJ1-1 and V is TRBV10-3, with D possibly TRBD1 on 6 matching bases. CDR1 is ENHRY and CDR2 is SYGVKD in the germline V gene. CDR3 length: 15 residues. V lost 0 bases and J 5 bases, leaving 13 bases between the germline ends. DNA of the CDR3: TGTGCCATCAGTGAGTCGGGCAGGGGTGATACTGAAGCTTTCTTT. Amino acids: CAISESGRGDTEAFF.